Presented here are 30 T cell receptor beta chains from one specimen sequenced in a study of Graves' ophthalmopathy and Graves' hyperthyroidism. Scientists amplified the TCR beta CDR3 regions from RNA transcripts. First-round RT-PCR employed HTBI primers, with a second-round multiplex PCR after it. TCRdb recomputed calls from the multiplex PCR reads with MiXCR, one row per CDR3 protein. The sample lists approximately 640,000 distinct CDR3 sequences, 35% to 50% occurring once. Sequencing was performed on peripheral blood. Receptor source: an adult man with Graves' ophthalmopathy.

This chain uses TRBV2 with TRBJ2-2; 10 bases map to TRBD1. This CDR3 comprises 16 residues. Per the germline V gene, CDR1 is SNHLY and CDR2 is FYNNEI. V gave up 7 bases and J gave up 6 bases; unmatched junction bases: 11. This CDR3 reads CASTTGTGAHPGELFF. The DNA for the CDR3 is TGTGCCAGCACTACCGGGACAGGGGCGCATCCCGGGGAGCTGTTTTTT.

The chain carries TRBV21-1 and TRBJ1-1; whether TRBD1, the table's D call, matches the DNA was not checked. TRBV21-1 is a listed pseudogene. The CDR3 totals 14 residues. CDR3 in DNA: TGTGCCAGCTCTTCCGGGGATTCGTACACTGAAGCTTTCTTT. This translates into CASSSGDSYTEAFF.

Comment on this clonotype: This may stem from a read error, because a much larger clone lies one nucleotide away. CDR3: CASSTRTQSFSGANALTF. The CDR3 DNA reads as TGTGCCAGTAGTACGAGAACTCAGTCCTTCTCTGGGGCCAACGCCCTGACTTTC. The chain recombines TRBV19 with TRBJ2-6, with D tentatively TRBD1 (5 bases). CDR3 length equals 18 residues. The germline V gene encodes CDR1 LNHDA and CDR2 SQIVND (reference sequence).

This clonotype was seen ten or more times. V and J are TRBV7-9 and TRBJ2-6; 8 bases fit TRBD2. V shed 1 base, J shed 3 bases, and the junction held 5 bases outside the gene matches. The CDR3 covers 17 residues. The germline gives CDR1 SEHNR, CDR2 FQNEAQ (reference sequence). The CDR3 is CASSLGTREGGANVLTF. CDR3 nucleotide sequence: TGTGCCAGCAGCTTAGGTACCCGGGAGGGTGGGGCCAACGTCCTGACTTTC.

This clonotype was seen repeatedly, ten times or more. The chain links TRBV20-1 to TRBJ1-2; D is unclear. Germline CDR1 is DFQATT and CDR2 is SNEGSKA (reference sequence). The CDR3 contains 12 residues. With 0 bases removed from V and 4 bases from J, the gap between germline ends came to 6 bases. CDR3 sequence reads: CSARDYSYGYTF. The CDR3, as DNA: TGCAGTGCTAGAGATTACAGCTATGGCTACACCTTC.

This clonotype came up many times. The chain combines TRBV12-3 or TRBV12-4 with TRBJ1-1, with D tentatively TRBD1 (6 bases). The CDR3 sequence is 12 residues long. Trimming shortened V by 6 bases and J by 11 bases, and 16 bases separated the two germline ends. The CDR3 sequence: CASSLDRSQAFF. Written as DNA, the CDR3 is TGTGCCAGCAGCCTCGACAGGTCTCAGGCTTTCTTT.

The V gene is TRBV24-1, the J gene TRBJ1-2; D is unclear. The ends were cut back, 2 bases at V and 2 bases at J, with 8 bases in the middle. This CDR3 contains 14 residues. The V gene's germline CDR1 is KGHDR and CDR2 SFDVKD. This chain's CDR3 is CATSDWTVNYGYTF. In DNA form, the CDR3 reads TGTGCCACCAGTGATTGGACCGTGAACTATGGCTACACCTTC.

This clonotype was counted ten times or more. The gene calls are TRBV7-2 and TRBJ2-7; D is possibly TRBD2 (7 bases). The CDR3 is 16 amino acids. The V end lost 5 bases, the J end lost 3 bases, and 20 bases lay between the germline ends. The germline gives CDR1 SGHTA, CDR2 FQGNSA. The CDR3 spells CASSPHVSGGVYEQYF. DNA of the CDR3: TGTGCCAGCAGCCCTCATGTATCGGGGGGCGTCTACGAGCAGTACTTC.

This chain uses TRBV7-9 with TRBJ2-7; tentatively, D is TRBD1 (5 bases). The ends were cut back, 1 base at V and 6 bases at J, with 16 bases in the middle. CDR3 length equals 15 residues. Per the germline V gene, CDR1 is SEHNR and CDR2 is FQNEAQ (reference sequence). The DNA of the CDR3 is TGTGCCAGCAGCTTAGGCCAGGGCTCCAGCCCCGAGCAGTACTTC. Its protein product is CASSLGQGSSPEQYF.

This clonotype was found many times. The V call is TRBV5-1, the J call TRBJ2-7; D uncertain. The CDR3 extends over 12 amino acids. Trimming shortened V by 1 base and J by 5 bases, and 7 bases separated the two germline ends. Germline loops: CDR1 SGHRS, CDR2 YFSETQ. The CDR3 region is CASSLPGDEQYF. The CDR3 nucleotides are TGCGCCAGCAGCTTGCCCGGAGACGAGCAGTACTTC.

The chain has TRBV29-1 and TRBJ2-5; 10 bases fit TRBD2. There are 13 residues in the CDR3. Per germline, CDR1 SQVTM and CDR2 ANQGSEA. V lost 7 bases, J lost 9 bases, and 11 bases stayed unmatched. The CDR3 region is CSETGLATRAQYF. The CDR3 DNA sequence: TGCAGCGAGACGGGACTAGCGACAAGAGCCCAGTACTTC.

The table lists this clonotype with a count of one. The chain carries TRBV7-9 and TRBJ2-5; no definite D call. Germline V CDR1 and CDR2: SEHNR, FQNEAQ (reference sequence). The CDR3 contains 14 residues. V lost 5 bases and J lost 9, with 19 bases in between. CDR3 coding DNA: TGTGCCAGCAGCATCCCGGAAAGCAATCAGCCCCAGTACTTC. Translation gives CASSIPESNQPQYF.

About this clonotype: The CDR3 end shows no conserved phenylalanine or tryptophan, and so a read error is likely. The gene calls are TRBV11-1 and TRBJ2-5; tentatively, D is TRBD2 (5 bases). Germline CDR1 and CDR2: SGHAT and FQDESV (reference sequence). The V end was cut by 1 base, the J end by 5 bases, with 17 bases between. The CDR3 runs 16 residues. CDR3 bases: TGTGCCAGCAGCTTAGATGGGCAGGAGGAGATGGAGACCCAGTACGTC. Translated: CASSLDGQEEMETQYV.

The chain uses TRBV15 and TRBJ2-2, with a weak D call TRBD2 (6 bases). Germline-derived CDR1 and CDR2 are LNHNV and YYDKDF (reference sequence). Trimming took off 5 bases at V and 4 bases at J, with 14 bases between the two ends. The CDR3 runs to 15 residues. CDR3: CATSQTQGGTGELFF. The CDR3 region has the DNA TGTGCCACCAGCCAAACTCAGGGAGGCACCGGGGAGCTGTTTTTT.

In its sample, this clonotype was seen many times. CDR3 in amino acids: CASSPRTGPGVRPQHF. DNA of the CDR3: TGTGCCAGCAGCCCCAGGACAGGGCCCGGCGTAAGGCCCCAGCATTTT. The chain couples TRBV7-2 to TRBJ1-5, with 8 nucleotides matching TRBD1. J gave up 9 bases and V 5 bases, and 15 bases lay outside the gene matches. Germline CDR1 is SGHTA and CDR2 is FQGNSA. The CDR3 runs 16 residues.

Of note for this clonotype: A much more abundant neighbour one base away suggests this may be a read error. The chain recombines TRBV12-3 or TRBV12-4 with TRBJ1-2; D may be TRBD1 (5 bases). The CDR3 runs 14 residues. Trimming pared 10 bases from V and 7 bases from J, leaving 22 bases between. DNA for the CDR3: TGTGCCAACAGGTCAACCGGGACTGTAGGTGGCTACACCTTC. It translates to CANRSTGTVGGYTF.

The chain recombines TRBV20-1 with TRBJ2-5, with 9 bases matching TRBD2. CDR1 DFQATT and CDR2 SNEGSKA come from the germline V gene (reference sequence). This CDR3 is built from 13 residues. With V trimmed by 3 bases and J by 3 bases, 2 bases remained unmatched. The CDR3 protein is CSASSSGKETQYF. The CDR3 region has the DNA TGCAGTGCTAGCTCTAGCGGGAAAGAGACCCAGTACTTC.

On this clonotype itself: At one boundary the junction diverges from the germline segment, which might be a read error. In nucleotides, the CDR3 is TGTGCCAGCAACTTCGGACAGCCAATTAACTATGGCTACATCTTC. Its protein is CASNFGQPINYGYIF. This chain connects TRBV10-3 to TRBJ1-2; possibly TRBD1 for D (6 bases). Germline V gene sequence: CDR1 ENHRY, CDR2 SYGVKD. This CDR3 is 15 amino acids long.

This clonotype was recorded a few times. The conserved phenylalanine or tryptophan is not found at the CDR3 terminus, so this likely reflects a read error. Because the CDR3's place on the DNA is in doubt, the DNA is left out and the CDR3 is given as listed by TCRdb. This rearrangement joins TRBV20-1 to TRBJ1-1; the table's TRBD1 call for D was not verified on the DNA. The CDR3 region is 14 residues in length, termini included. Germline V gives CDR1 DFQATT, CDR2 SNEGSKA (reference sequence). CDR3 protein: CSARDSLQGLEVTG.

This chain joins TRBV29-1 and TRBJ2-7; D call uncertain. The V end lost 2 bases, the J end lost 0 bases, and 8 bases lay between the germline ends. The CDR3 spans 13 residues. The germline V gene has CDR1 SQVTM and CDR2 ANQGSEA. The CDR3: CSVEMESSYEQYF. As DNA, the CDR3 is TGCAGCGTTGAAATGGAGAGCTCCTACGAGCAGTACTTC.

The genes are TRBV2 and TRBJ2-5, with 12 bases fitting TRBD1. With V trimmed by 5 bases and J by 6 bases, 7 bases remained unmatched. The CDR3 has 15 amino acids. Germline V gene data show CDR1 as SNHLY and CDR2 as FYNNEI. The CDR3 nucleotides are TGTGCCAGCAGTTCGGGACAGGGGGCGGTGAAGACCCAGTACTTC. It codes for CASSSGQGAVKTQYF.

This clonotype has a count of ten or more. The chain employs TRBV12-3 or TRBV12-4 and TRBJ1-1; D is uncertain. Trimming stripped 4 bases from V and 0 bases from J, with 9 bases between. The CDR3 has 14 residues. CDR3 protein: CASSSGVMNTEAFF. CDR3 sequence (DNA): TGTGCCAGCAGTTCGGGAGTGATGAACACTGAAGCTTTCTTT.

The sample holds many counts of this clonotype. The V gene is TRBV20-1, the J gene TRBJ1-1; no definite D call. The germline V gene encodes CDR1 DFQATT and CDR2 SNEGSKA (reference sequence). This CDR3 has 12 residues. V was trimmed by 4 bases and J by 0 bases, leaving 6 bases between them. The CDR3 DNA is TGCAGTGCTACCTCATTGAACACTGAAGCTTTCTTT. Its protein product is CSATSLNTEAFF.

The V and J genes are TRBV12-5 and TRBJ2-7; a possible D gene is TRBD1 (6 bases). This CDR3 comprises 12 residues. V lost 0 bases to trimming and J lost 7 bases, with 7 bases between them. Germline values: CDR1 LGHNT, CDR2 FRNRAP. The CDR3 here is CASGLVQGEQYF. The CDR3 nucleotides are TGTGCTAGTGGTTTGGTACAGGGTGAGCAGTACTTC.

To note about this clonotype: A read error may account for a junction end that differs from germline. This chain connects TRBV5-1 to TRBJ2-2, with D perhaps matching TRBD1 (6 bases). CDR3 size: 13 residues. Per germline, CDR1 SGHRS and CDR2 YFSETQ. The CDR3 spells CASSFQGFGELFF. The CDR3 DNA sequence: TGTGCCAGCAGCTTTCAGGGGTTCGGGGAGCTGTTTTTT. Using reference TRBV5-1 and TRBJ2-2 for the parts outside the CDR3, the full variable domain is KAGVTQTPRYLIKTRGQQVTLSCSPISGHRSVSWYQQTPGQGLQFLFEYFSETQRNKGNFPGRFSGRQFSNSRSEMNVSTLELGDSALYLCASSFQGFGELFFGEGSRLTVL.

The rearrangement joins TRBV12-3 or TRBV12-4 to TRBJ1-5; D unclear. Deletions cut 3 bases from V and 0 bases from J, with 12 bases between. This CDR3 is built from 16 residues. The CDR3 coding sequence is TGTGCCAGCAGTTTTTACGGGTATAATAGCAATCAGCCCCAGCATTTT. Protein: CASSFYGYNSNQPQHF.

The V gene is TRBV10-3, the J gene TRBJ1-1, with D possibly being TRBD1 (6 bases). The V end was cut by 5 bases, the J end by 11 bases, with 9 bases between. The CDR3 totals 10 residues. The germline V gene has CDR1 ENHRY and CDR2 SYGVKD. Written as DNA, the CDR3 is TGTGCCATCAGTCGACAGGAGGCTTTCTTT. Amino acids: CAISRQEAFF.

The V call is TRBV10-2, the J call TRBJ2-7; 10 bases align to TRBD1. In germline, CDR1 is WSHSY, CDR2 SAAADI. The junction had 11 bases not matched to a gene; V was cut back by 3 bases and J by 3 bases. The CDR3 runs to 17 residues. DNA of the CDR3: TGCGCCAGCAGTGACTCGTTGGGGACAGGGGCCGTCTACGAGCAGTACTTC. Translation: CASSDSLGTGAVYEQYF.

The V gene is TRBV15, the J gene TRBJ2-5; 12 bases are shared with TRBD2. The CDR3 extends over 15 amino acids. The V gene end was trimmed by 5 bases and the J gene end by 5 bases; junction bases not matched to a gene: 6. The germline V gene encodes CDR1 LNHNV and CDR2 YYDKDF (reference sequence). The CDR3 loop is CATSPTSGGWETQYF. The CDR3 nucleotides are TGTGCCACCAGCCCCACTAGCGGGGGGTGGGAGACCCAGTACTTC.

A word on this clonotype: A read error is possible here, since a much larger clone lies one base away. The V and J genes are TRBV2 and TRBJ1-6; no clear D gene. The CDR3 consists of 12 residues. Germline assignment: CDR1 SNHLY and CDR2 FYNNEI. CDR3 loop: CASSLDRSPPHF. The CDR3 DNA sequence: TGTGCCAGCAGCTTAGATCGATCACCCCCCCACTTT.